Shown below are 19 T cell receptor beta chains from a single sample sequenced in a study of T cell responses to AZD1222 COVID-19 vaccine. Sequencing was performed with immunoSEQ multiplex PCR; in TCRdb, only in-frame clones are kept and a portion is missing. The table lists some 120,000 clones, around 89% of them singletons. The input for sequencing was peripheral blood, taken on day 0 of MenACWY control vaccination. The receptors shown here come from an adult in good health.

The chain uses TRBV4-1 and TRBJ1-5, with unresolved D. Germline V CDR1 and CDR2: MGHRA, YSYEKL. CDR3 size: 14 residues. V was cut by 0 bases and J by 6 bases, with 9 bases left in between. The CDR3 region is CASSQDREIQPQHF. DNA of the CDR3: TGCGCCAGCAGCCAAGATCGAGAGATTCAGCCCCAGCATTTT.

The chain combines TRBV27 with TRBJ2-7; perhaps TRBD2 as D (5 bases). Germline V gene data show CDR1 as MNHEY and CDR2 as SMNVEV (reference sequence). V was shortened by 3 bases and J by 2 bases, with 14 bases between the two germline ends. CDR3 length equals 15 residues. CDR3: CASSLGGPGTYEQYF. CDR3 sequence (DNA): TGTGCCAGCAGTTTGGGTGGCCCGGGGACCTACGAGCAGTACTTC.

This chain joins TRBV7-2 and TRBJ2-7, with D unclear. Germline lookup yields CDR1 SGHTA and CDR2 FQGNSA. CDR3 length: 14 amino acids. Trimming removed 1 base from V and 3 bases from J, with 10 bases in between. The CDR3 region has the DNA TGTGCCAGCAGCTTAGTGCCAAGCAGCTACGAGCAGTACTTC. It codes for CASSLVPSSYEQYF.

The chain recombines TRBV4-2 with TRBJ2-3, with 8 bases identical to TRBD2. Trimming at V came to 3 bases and at J to 2 bases, leaving 10 bases not matched to a gene. Per germline, CDR1 LGHNA and CDR2 YNFKEQ. CDR3 length: 17 amino acids. DNA of the CDR3: TGTGCCAGCAGCCACCGAAAAGGCGGACTAGCCACAGATACGCAGTATTTT. Its translation is CASSHRKGGLATDTQYF.

CDR3 sequence (DNA): TGTGCCAGCAGCGTAGATGGCAAAACCTATGGCTACACCTTC. Amino acid sequence: CASSVDGKTYGYTF. The chain carries TRBV9 and TRBJ1-2; D remains unclear. CDR3 size: 14 residues. Germline V gene lookup returns CDR1 SGDLS and CDR2 YYNGEE. V was cut by 0 bases and J by 4 bases, with 10 bases left in between.

The chain carries TRBV21-1 and TRBJ1-4; the D segment call TRBD1 is taken from the table without a DNA check. TRBV21-1 is labeled a pseudogene. The CDR3 runs to 18 residues. The CDR3 sequence: CASSKGIGQGAPSEKLFF. The CDR3 coding sequence is TGTGCCAGCAGCAAAGGCATAGGACAGGGGGCGCCGAGTGAAAAACTGTTTTTT.

The rearrangement links TRBV3-1 (or the pseudogene TRBV3-2) to TRBJ1-5; D is unresolved. The CDR3 runs to 13 residues. V was clipped by 4 bases and J by 5 bases, with 9 bases between them. The V gene's germline CDR1 is LGHDT and CDR2 YNNKEL (reference sequence). The CDR3 spells CASSPSTDQPQHF. The CDR3 nucleotides are TGTGCCAGCAGCCCCTCTACCGATCAGCCCCAGCATTTT.

V and J are TRBV7-2 and TRBJ1-2, with 7 bases lining up with TRBD1. The V and J ends lost 1 base and 4 bases, in that order; junction bases with no gene match: 3. Germline CDR1 is SGHTA and CDR2 is FQGNSA. The CDR3 is 14 residues long. The CDR3 reads CASSLDRTGYGYTF. DNA for the CDR3: TGTGCCAGCAGCTTAGATAGGACAGGCTATGGCTACACCTTC.

The chain carries TRBV11-2 and TRBJ2-4; tentatively, D is TRBD2 (6 bases). This CDR3 is built from 16 residues. Germline V lookup: CDR1 SGHAT, CDR2 FQNNGV. The ends were cut back, 3 bases at V and 2 bases at J, with 14 bases in the middle. This CDR3 reads CASSFGTPSPKNIQYF. CDR3 in DNA: TGTGCCAGCAGCTTTGGGACTCCTAGCCCCAAAAACATTCAGTACTTC.

This chain connects TRBV7-8 to TRBJ2-5, with 9 positions matching TRBD2. J was trimmed by 4 bases and V by 5 bases; bases with no gene match: 8. This CDR3 contains 15 residues. Germline lookup yields CDR1 SGHVS and CDR2 FQNEAQ. CDR3 loop: CASSAGLASRETQYF. CDR3 DNA: TGTGCCAGCAGCGCGGGACTAGCTTCCCGAGAGACCCAGTACTTC.

The chain recombines TRBV2 with TRBJ2-2; D gene ambiguous. CDR1 is SNHLY and CDR2 is FYNNEI in the germline V gene. There are 12 residues in the CDR3. The V end lost 1 base, the J end lost 8 bases, and 5 bases lay between the germline ends. Here the CDR3 reads CASSEDVGELFF. In nucleotides, the CDR3 is TGTGCCAGCAGTGAAGACGTTGGGGAGCTGTTTTTT.

This chain uses TRBV11-3 with TRBJ1-1; D may be TRBD1 (5 bases). Germline V gene sequence: CDR1 SGHNT, CDR2 YENEEA. The V and J ends lost 3 bases and 4 bases respectively, with 9 bases between them. CDR3 length: 13 amino acids. Here the CDR3 reads CASSFSGVTEAFF. CDR3 sequence (DNA): TGTGCCAGCAGCTTTTCGGGGGTCACTGAAGCTTTCTTT.

The count of this clone is one. The chain uses TRBV27 and TRBJ2-7; no clear D. Germline CDR1 and CDR2: MNHEY and SMNVEV (reference sequence). Trimming left V 3 bases short and J 3 bases short, with 6 bases between. The length of the CDR3 is 12 residues. CDR3 residues: CASSLDGYEQYF. The DNA for the CDR3 is TGTGCCAGCAGTTTGGACGGCTACGAGCAGTACTTC.

This chain connects TRBV27 to TRBJ2-7; 10 bases are a match to TRBD1. J lost 4 bases, V lost 6 bases, and 12 bases had no gene match. CDR3 length: 16 amino acids. Germline CDR1 and CDR2: MNHEY and SMNVEV (reference sequence). The CDR3 loop reads CASRGIRTGGMYEQYF. The DNA for the CDR3 is TGTGCCAGCAGGGGGATTCGGACAGGGGGAATGTACGAGCAGTACTTC.

This clone was counted once. The chain combines TRBV5-1 with TRBJ1-1, with TRBD1 matching 7 bases. Germline values: CDR1 SGHRS, CDR2 YFSETQ. Trimming took 4 bases from V and 4 from J; bases not matched to a gene: 7. CDR3 length: 14 amino acids. CDR3: CASSPQGKRTEAFF. CDR3 DNA sequence: TGCGCCAGCAGCCCACAGGGGAAACGCACTGAAGCTTTCTTT.

The V call is TRBV30, the J call TRBJ1-5, with 10 bases fitting TRBD1. The germline V gene encodes CDR1 GTSNPN and CDR2 SVGIG (reference sequence). This CDR3 is built from 18 residues. With V trimmed by 2 bases and J by 0 bases, 10 bases remained unmatched. This CDR3 reads CAWSRRDRGSYSNQPQHF. The CDR3 DNA reads TGTGCCTGGAGTCGACGGGACAGGGGCTCCTATAGCAATCAGCCCCAGCATTTT.

The chain combines TRBV6-5 with TRBJ1-1; tentative D call: TRBD1 (5 bases). The CDR3 has 14 amino acids. Germline lookup yields CDR1 MNHEY and CDR2 SVGAGI. The V end lost 6 bases, the J end lost 1 base, and 12 bases lay between the germline ends. The CDR3 protein is CASRKTGGNTEAFF. Written as DNA, the CDR3 is TGTGCCAGCAGAAAAACCGGGGGGAACACTGAAGCTTTCTTT.

V is TRBV2 and J is TRBJ2-5, with 8 bases aligning to TRBD2. Germline V gene lookup returns CDR1 SNHLY and CDR2 FYNNEI. The CDR3 runs 16 residues. V lost 10 bases, J lost 4 bases, and 17 bases stayed unmatched. Here the CDR3 DNA reads TGTGCCACCTTAGCGGGGACACTATTGGGGCGAGAGACCCAGTACTTC. Encoded protein: CATLAGTLLGRETQYF.

This chain uses TRBV6-5 with TRBJ2-2; D gene unclear. Trimming took 2 bases from V and 0 from J, leaving 7 bases between them. CDR1 is MNHEY, CDR2 SVGAGI, per germline. The CDR3 spans 15 residues. The CDR3 spells CASSYKGSNTGELFF. Here the CDR3 DNA reads TGTGCCAGCAGTTACAAAGGCTCGAACACCGGGGAGCTGTTTTTT.